A selection of T cell receptor beta chains follows, all from one sample in a study of beta chain features in type 1 diabetes. Sequencing used immunoSEQ multiplex PCR; TCRdb keeps in-frame clones, though not all of them. The table includes about 620,000 clones, about a sixth detected once. Sequenced input: naive CD4+ T cells from blood. These receptors came from a man aged 18 to 30 in good health. CDR3s include the opening cysteine and the closing phenylalanine or tryptophan. D genes are given only for firm matches. Rows may omit the clone size; those that give it use once, few, many or a size class.

15,TRBV7-9,TRBJ1-1,few,.,TGTGCCAGCAGCTTCACAGGGTTAGGGAACACTGAAGCTTTCTTT,CASSFTGLGNTEAFF
16,TRBV6-5,TRBJ2-1,few,.,TGTGCCAGCAGTTACTCGTGGTCCAGCTCCTACAATGAGCAGTTCTTC,CASSYSWSSSYNEQFF
16,TRBV7-2,TRBJ2-4,few,.,TGTGCCAGCAGCTCGGGAAGACAGCTTATCCCAAACATTCAGTACTTC,CASSSGRQLIPNIQYF
14,TRBV18,TRBJ2-4,.,TRBD1,TGTGCCAGCTCACCAAAGGGACAGGAAAACATTCAGTACTTC,CASSPKGQENIQYF
14,TRBV30,TRBJ2-7,.,.,TGTGCCTGGAGTATACTAGCTAGGTCCTACGAGCAGTACTTC,CAWSILARSYEQYF
15,TRBV7-2,TRBJ1-1,few,.,TGTGCCAGCAGCTCCACCGGGACAAAGAACACTGAAGCTTTCTTT,CASSSTGTKNTEAFF
13,TRBV9,TRBJ1-1,.,.,TGTGCCAGCAGCGTAGGAAAGGGGTCGTGGGCTTTCTTT,CASSVGKGSWAFF
14,TRBV10-3,TRBJ1-2,few,.,TGTGCCATCAGAGACAGTGCCTCTAACTATGGCTACACCTTC,CAIRDSASNYGYTF
15,TRBV7-2,TRBJ2-1,few,.,TGTGCCAGCAGCTTAGCGGGGGCCACCTTCCATGAGCAGTTCTTC,CASSLAGATFHEQFF
14,TRBV9,TRBJ1-2,.,.,TGTGCCAGCAGCGTCGGGGAAGGTAGCTATGGCTACACCTTC,CASSVGEGSYGYTF
15,TRBV4-2,TRBJ1-4,few,TRBD1,TGTGCCAGCAGCCAAGAGGGACAGCATAATGAAAAACTGTTTTTT,CASSQEGQHNEKLFF
14,TRBV18,TRBJ2-7,.,TRBD2,TGTGCCAGCTCACCCGGGACTAGCTCCTACGAGCAGTACTTC,CASSPGTSSYEQYF
17,TRBV15,TRBJ2-7,.,TRBD1,TGTGCCACCAGCAGAAACCGGGACAGGGGCTATGCCTACGAGCAGTACTTC,CATSRNRDRGYAYEQYF
14,TRBV7-9,TRBJ2-3,few,.,TGTGCCAGCAGCTTAGTTGGTAGCGCAGATACGCAGTATTTT,CASSLVGSADTQYF
15,TRBV7-3,TRBJ2-6,.,.,TGTGCCAGCAGCTCCCTGAGCTCTGGGGCCAACGTCCTGACTTTC,CASSSLSSGANVLTF
12,TRBV27,TRBJ1-1,few,.,TGTGCCAGCAGAAGACTGAACACTGAAGCTTTCTTT,CASRRLNTEAFF
14,TRBV6-6,TRBJ1-2,.,TRBD1,TGTGCCAGCAGTGGTCGGACAGGGAACTATGGCTACACCTTC,CASSGRTGNYGYTF
13,TRBV6-1,TRBJ2-5,few,.,TGTGCCAGCAGTGAGGACTTTATGGGGGGCCAGTACTTC,CASSEDFMGGQYF
12,TRBV5-6,TRBJ2-7,few,.,TGTGCCAGCAGCTTGGATAGTAACGAGCAGTACTTC,CASSLDSNEQYF
14,TRBV7-2,TRBJ2-7,.,.,TGTGCCAGCAGTTCCCGGGTCCCTAACTACGAGCAGTACTTC,CASSSRVPNYEQYF
16,TRBV10-3,TRBJ2-2,.,.,TGTGCCATCAGTGAAGGGGGAAGGACGAACACCGGGGAGCTGTTTTTT,CAISEGGRTNTGELFF
16,TRBV29-1,TRBJ2-1,.,TRBD1,TGCAGCGTCCGTGGGACAGGGGGCTCCTCCTACAATGAGCAGTTCTTC,CSVRGTGGSSYNEQFF
13,TRBV5-4,TRBJ2-2,.,.,TGTGCCAGCAGCTCATCTAACACCGGGGAGCTGTTTTTT,CASSSSNTGELFF
19,TRBV2,TRBJ1-2,few,TRBD1,TGTGCCAGCAGTGAGGTGCGTTGGGGACAGGGAGTATTCAACTATGGCTACACCTTC,CASSEVRWGQGVFNYGYTF
13,TRBV19,TRBJ1-5,.,.,TGTGCCAGTAGCGCCGGGAGCAATCAGCCCCAGCATTTT,CASSAGSNQPQHF
9,TRBV29-1,TRBJ1-2,.,.,TGCAGCGTTTTACCTGGCTACACCTTC,CSVLPGYTF
13,TRBV7-9,TRBJ2-5,.,.,TGTGCCAGCAGCCTTGGGACGCAAGAGACCCAGTACTTC,CASSLGTQETQYF
12,TRBV2,TRBJ2-3,.,.,TGTGCCAGCAGCGCGACTGAGTGGGCGCAGTATTTT,CASSATEWAQYF
16,TRBV13,TRBJ2-2,few,.,TGTGCCAGCAGCTTAGATTTACCTCTGAACACCGGGGAGCTGTTTTTT,CASSLDLPLNTGELFF
14,TRBV10-3,TRBJ1-6,.,.,TGTGCCATCAGTGAGGGGGTTTATAATTCACCCCTCCACTTT,CAISEGVYNSPLHF
11,TRBV10-3,TRBJ2-1,many,.,TGTGCCATCAGTGATTTCAATGAGCAGTTCTTC,CAISDFNEQFF
16,TRBV7-9,TRBJ2-7,few,TRBD1,TGTGCCAGCAGCCATTTCGGAGGACAGGGGCCTTACGAGCAGTACTTC,CASSHFGGQGPYEQYF
15,TRBV5-4,TRBJ2-7,few,TRBD1,TGTGCCAGCAGCATGGGACAGGGCTCCCTCTACGAGCAGTACTTC,CASSMGQGSLYEQYF
15,TRBV19,TRBJ1-1,.,.,TGTGCCAGTAGTATAGCTGGGGTGCTGAACACTGAAGCTTTCTTT,CASSIAGVLNTEAFF
17,TRBV10-3,TRBJ2-3,few,TRBD2,TGTGCCATCAGTGAGAGGGGACTAGCGGGGGAGACAGATACGCAGTATTTT,CAISERGLAGETDTQYF
15,TRBV5-4,TRBJ2-7,few,TRBD1,TGTGCCAGCAGCTTGGGGACAGGGAGATCCTACGAGCAGTACTTC,CASSLGTGRSYEQYF
15,TRBV7-8,TRBJ2-7,few,.,TGTGCCAGCAGCTTAGCAGTGGGAAGCTCCTACGAGCAGTACTTC,CASSLAVGSSYEQYF
15,TRBV7-9,TRBJ2-3,.,.,TGTGCCAGCAGCTTAGTTCTAGCCCCGGGCGATACGCAGTATTTT,CASSLVLAPGDTQYF
16,TRBV10-3,TRBJ1-6,few,.,TGTGCCATCAGTGACACCCTTGAGGACTATAATTCACCCCTCCACTTT,CAISDTLEDYNSPLHF
14,TRBV5-1,TRBJ2-7,few,TRBD1,TGCGCCAGCAGAGCCGGGACAGACTCCTACGAGCAGTACTTC,CASRAGTDSYEQYF
16,TRBV5-6,TRBJ2-1,few,TRBD2,TGTGCCAGCAGCCCCGCGGGAGCGGGGGGATTCAATGAGCAGTTCTTC,CASSPAGAGGFNEQFF
12,TRBV4-1,TRBJ2-7,few,.,TGCGCCAGCAGCCGCCCCGGGAAAGAGCAGTACTTC,CASSRPGKEQYF
15,TRBV5-4,TRBJ2-5,few,.,TGTGCCAGCAGCGTCGGAGGGGGCCCTGAAGAGACCCAGTACTTC,CASSVGGGPEETQYF
13,TRBV5-1,TRBJ2-5,.,.,TGCGCCAGCAGTGGAGGGATACAAGAGACCCAGTACTTC,CASSGGIQETQYF
18,TRBV5-1,TRBJ2-3,.,TRBD2,TGCGCCAGCAGCTACTTAGCGGGGGGCTTTTCTAGCACAGATACGCAGTATTTT,CASSYLAGGFSSTDTQYF